One sample yielded the 14 T cell receptor beta chains listed below, sequenced in a study of cytomegalovirus exposure and HLA in healthy donors. It was with 60 Vbeta and 13 Jbeta primers that the PCR ran. Clones were read by immunoSEQ multiplex PCR, and TCRdb kept only the in-frame ones, dropping some. The sample includes 35,000 to 45,000 clones. Sequenced sample: PBMCs. These receptors came from a male donor in good health and CMV-seronegative.

This sequence joins TRBV5-4 and TRBJ2-7, with D uncertain. The V gene's germline CDR1 is SGHNT and CDR2 YYREEE (reference sequence). This CDR3 has 14 residues. Trimming removed 4 bases from V and 0 bases from J, with 11 bases in between. This chain's CDR3 is CASSTATGSYEQYF. CDR3 nucleotides: TGTGCCAGCAGCACAGCAACTGGCTCCTACGAGCAGTACTTC. Full variable domain (missing parts from reference TRBV5-4 and TRBJ2-7): ETGVTQSPTHLIKTRGQQVTLRCSSQSGHNTVSWYQQALGQGPQFIFQYYREEENGRGNFPPRFSGLQFPNYSSELNVNALELDDSALYLCASSTATGSYEQYFGPGTRLTVT.

This chain joins TRBV9 and TRBJ1-1; D unresolved. This CDR3 comprises 14 residues. Deletions cut 4 bases from V and 2 bases from J, with 12 bases between. CDR1 is SGDLS, CDR2 YYNGEE, per germline. Written as DNA, the CDR3 is TGTGCCAGCAGCCCATCCGTCCTAAACACTGAAGCTTTCTTT. Translating it yields CASSPSVLNTEAFF.

The rearrangement joins TRBV5-6 to TRBJ2-7; 9 nucleotides agree with TRBD1. Germline V lookup: CDR1 SGHDT, CDR2 YYEEEE. Trimming cost V 3 bases and J 3 bases; bases outside gene matches: 4. This CDR3 is 14 amino acids long. The CDR3 spells CASSWDRDNYEQYF. The CDR3, as DNA: TGTGCCAGCAGCTGGGACAGGGATAACTACGAGCAGTACTTC.

Regarding this clone: One end of the junction fails to match germline, which may point to a read error. Here the CDR3 DNA reads TGCAGCGCTAACCCCGGAGGGGGACAGTCTTCACAATCCTTC. It is translated as CSANPGGGQSSQSF. The genes are TRBV29-1 and TRBJ1-2; TRBD1 aligns across 7 bases. CDR1 and CDR2 (germline): SQVTM, ANQGSEA. The length of the CDR3 is 14 residues.

The chain combines TRBV5-1 with TRBJ1-4; D ambiguous. CDR3 length equals 14 residues. CDR1 is SGHRS and CDR2 is YFSETQ in the germline V gene. Trimming took off 4 bases at V and 5 bases at J, with 12 bases between the two ends. CDR3 coding DNA: TGCGCCAGCAGCGCGGGGAGATACAATGAAAAACTGTTTTTT. It specifies CASSAGRYNEKLFF.

This sequence joins TRBV15 and TRBJ1-2, with D possibly matching TRBD1 (5 bases). Germline V gene sequence: CDR1 LNHNV, CDR2 YYDKDF (reference sequence). The CDR3 is 13 amino acids. Trimming pared 7 bases from V and 5 bases from J, leaving 14 bases between. In nucleotides, the CDR3 is TGTGCCACCAAGTCCAGGGTCGGTTATGGCTACACCTTC. Residues: CATKSRVGYGYTF. The complete variable domain, with remaining parts taken from reference TRBV15 and TRBJ1-2, reads DAMVIQNPRYQVTQFGKPVTLSCSQTLNHNVMYWYQQKSSQAPKLLFHYYDKDFNNEADTPDNFQSRRPNTSFCFLDIRSPGLGDTAMYLCATKSRVGYGYTFGSGTRLTVV.

The rearrangement uses TRBV27 and TRBJ2-1; 10 bases fit TRBD1. The CDR3 spans 14 residues. V dropped 5 bases and J dropped 8; count of bases not matched to a gene: 6. Germline CDR1 and CDR2: MNHEY and SMNVEV (reference sequence). For the CDR3, the DNA is TGTGCCAGCAGTCCAACGACAGGGGGCTATGAGCAGTTCTTC. Amino acids: CASSPTTGGYEQFF.

This chain uses TRBV19 with TRBJ1-6, with 7 nucleotides matching TRBD1. Germline V gene lookup returns CDR1 LNHDA and CDR2 SQIVND (reference sequence). Trimming took 6 bases from V and 7 from J; bases not matched to a gene: 3. The CDR3 runs 13 residues. CDR3 sequence (DNA): TGTGCCAGTAGCGACAGGGCCAATTCACCCCTCCACTTT. Translating it yields CASSDRANSPLHF.

This rearrangement joins TRBV2 to TRBJ1-5; possibly TRBD1 for D (5 bases). V was pared by 7 bases and J by 4 bases, with 17 bases between. Germline V gene data show CDR1 as SNHLY and CDR2 as FYNNEI. The CDR3 runs 15 residues. CDR3 DNA sequence: TGTGCCAGCAATCTAAAGGAGGGGTGGAATCAGCCCCAGCATTTT. Translation: CASNLKEGWNQPQHF.

The chain couples TRBV7-9 to TRBJ1-6; the match to TRBD1 covers 8 bases. The CDR3 runs to 14 residues. Germline CDR1 and CDR2: SEHNR and FQNEAQ (reference sequence). Trimming at V came to 5 bases and at J to 7 bases, leaving 4 bases not matched to a gene. The CDR3 loop is CASSDRQGNSPLHF. The DNA for the CDR3 is TGTGCCAGCAGCGATAGACAGGGGAATTCACCCCTCCACTTT.

This chain joins TRBV6-1 and TRBJ1-2, with 7 bases matching TRBD1. Germline loops: CDR1 MNHNS, CDR2 SASEGT. V was clipped by 6 bases and J by 4 bases; unmatched bases: 8. The CDR3 consists of 14 residues. The CDR3 nucleotides are TGTGCCAGCAGCCCCGGACAGGTTTTCTATGGCTACACCTTC. It translates to CASSPGQVFYGYTF.

The genes are TRBV4-1 and TRBJ1-1; D possibly corresponds to TRBD1 (5 bases). Trimming cost V 1 base and J 7 bases, with 16 bases left between them. Per the germline V gene, CDR1 is MGHRA and CDR2 is YSYEKL. The length of the CDR3 is 15 residues. The CDR3 DNA reads as TGCGCCAGCAGCCAAGTGGGCCAGGGTTGGGTTGAAGCTTTCTTT. This gives the protein CASSQVGQGWVEAFF.

The chain couples TRBV6-1 to TRBJ2-7; TRBD2 matches 12 bases. From germline, CDR1 is MNHNS and CDR2 SASEGT. V shed 6 bases and J 6 bases; nucleotides not matched to a gene: 6. The CDR3 contains 14 residues. The CDR3 is CASSAGLAGREQYF. The CDR3, as DNA: TGTGCCAGCAGCGCAGGACTAGCGGGGCGCGAGCAGTACTTC.

The chain is built from TRBV11-1 and TRBJ1-1; the D gene is possibly TRBD1 (5 bases). In germline, CDR1 is SGHAT, CDR2 FQDESV (reference sequence). V lost 0 bases and J lost 4, with 12 bases in between. The CDR3 loop spans 15 amino acids. The CDR3 coding sequence is TGTGCCAGCAGCTTAGCGCTGGGGGGAGGCACTGAAGCTTTCTTT. Translating it yields CASSLALGGGTEAFF.